Included here is one T cell receptor beta chain sequence, with context. The antigen is undetermined. This specimen comes from a study of radiation and T cells in renal cell carcinoma. Overall study results and limits: No pretreatment tumor biopsies were available for baseline clonotypes.

Time point: blood 4 weeks post-SBRT, at nephrectomy. Treatment of the sample: 15 Gy SBRT to primary tumor, nephrectomy 4 weeks later. Nephrectomy followed 15 Gy stereotactic body radiation by 4 weeks. After SBRT, blood was collected at 2 and 4 weeks, plus baseline. Clear cell pathology was present in this patient's renal cell carcinoma. V lost 2 bases and J lost 3, with 4 bases in between. The CDR3 runs to 12 residues. Germline V gene sequence: CDR1 SGHNT, CDR2 YYREEE (reference sequence). Clones were sequenced by immunoSEQ multiplex PCR, and TCRdb holds only the in-frame ones, with some missing. The sample has about 77,000 clones, over 65% seen once.

Specimen: blood, collected from a patient whose treatment included radiotherapy and nephrectomy. The V and J genes are TRBV5-4 and TRBJ2-3, with D unclear. This receptor was identified in a woman in her sixties or seventies with renal cell carcinoma. The CDR3 sequence: CASSFMTDTQYF. The CDR3 bases are TGTGCCAGCAGCTTTATGACAGATACGCAGTATTTT.